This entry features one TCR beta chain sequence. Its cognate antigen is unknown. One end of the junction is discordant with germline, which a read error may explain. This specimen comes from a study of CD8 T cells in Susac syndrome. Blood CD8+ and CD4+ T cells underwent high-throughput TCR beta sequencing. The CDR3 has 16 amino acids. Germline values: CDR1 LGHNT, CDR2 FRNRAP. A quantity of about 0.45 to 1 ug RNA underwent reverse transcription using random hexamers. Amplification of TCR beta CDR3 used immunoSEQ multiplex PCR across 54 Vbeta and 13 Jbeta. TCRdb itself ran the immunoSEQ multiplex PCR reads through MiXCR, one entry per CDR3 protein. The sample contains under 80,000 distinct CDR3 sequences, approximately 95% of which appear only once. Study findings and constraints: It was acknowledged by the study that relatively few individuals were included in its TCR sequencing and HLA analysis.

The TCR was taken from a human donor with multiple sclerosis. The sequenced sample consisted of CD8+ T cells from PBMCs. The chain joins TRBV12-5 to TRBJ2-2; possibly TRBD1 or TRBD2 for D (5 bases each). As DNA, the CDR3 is TGTGCTAGTGGCGCCCCGGAGACAGTTCACACCGGGGAGCTGCTTTTT. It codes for CASGAPETVHTGELLF. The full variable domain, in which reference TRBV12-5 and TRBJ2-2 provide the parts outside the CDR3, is DARVTQTPRHKVTEMGQEVTMRCQPILGHNTVFWYRQTMMQGLELLAYFRNRAPLDDSGMPKDRFSAEMPDATLATLKIQPSEPRDSAVYFCASGAPETVHTGELLFGEGSRLTVL.